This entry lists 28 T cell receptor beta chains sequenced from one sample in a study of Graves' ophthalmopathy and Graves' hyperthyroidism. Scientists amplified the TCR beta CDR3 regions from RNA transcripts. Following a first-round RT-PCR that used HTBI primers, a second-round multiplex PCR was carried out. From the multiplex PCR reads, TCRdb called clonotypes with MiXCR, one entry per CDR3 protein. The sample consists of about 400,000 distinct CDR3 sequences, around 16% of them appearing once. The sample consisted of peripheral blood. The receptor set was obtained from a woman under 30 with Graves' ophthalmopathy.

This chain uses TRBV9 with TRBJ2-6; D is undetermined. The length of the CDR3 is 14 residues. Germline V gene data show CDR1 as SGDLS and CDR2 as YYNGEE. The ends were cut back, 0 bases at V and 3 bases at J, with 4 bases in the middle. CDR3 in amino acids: CASSVDSGANVLTF. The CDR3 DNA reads TGTGCCAGCAGCGTAGATAGTGGGGCCAACGTCCTGACTTTC.

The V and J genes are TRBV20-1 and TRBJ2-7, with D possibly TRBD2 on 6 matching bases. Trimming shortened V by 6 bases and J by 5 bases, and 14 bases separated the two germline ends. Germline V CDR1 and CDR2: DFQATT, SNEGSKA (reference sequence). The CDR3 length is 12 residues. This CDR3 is CSAAGLRHEQYF. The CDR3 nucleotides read TGCAGTGCCGCCGGACTAAGGCACGAGCAGTACTTC.

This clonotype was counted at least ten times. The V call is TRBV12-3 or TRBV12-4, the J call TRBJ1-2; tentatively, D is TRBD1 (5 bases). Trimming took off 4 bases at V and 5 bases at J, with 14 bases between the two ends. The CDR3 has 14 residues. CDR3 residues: CASSSDSGWYGYTF. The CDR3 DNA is TGTGCCAGCAGTTCAGACAGTGGTTGGTATGGCTACACCTTC.

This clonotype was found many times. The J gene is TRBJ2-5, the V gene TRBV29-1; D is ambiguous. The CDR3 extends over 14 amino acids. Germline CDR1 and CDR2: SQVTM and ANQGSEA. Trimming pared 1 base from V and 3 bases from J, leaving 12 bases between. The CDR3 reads CSVEGGTLEETQYF. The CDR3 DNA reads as TGCAGCGTTGAAGGTGGTACGCTAGAAGAGACCCAGTACTTC.

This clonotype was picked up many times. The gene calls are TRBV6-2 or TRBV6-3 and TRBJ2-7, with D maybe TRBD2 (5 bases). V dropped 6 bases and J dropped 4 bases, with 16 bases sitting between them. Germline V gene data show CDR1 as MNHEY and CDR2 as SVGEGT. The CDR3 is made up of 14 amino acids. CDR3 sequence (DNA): TGTGCCAGCAGCCCCTTGGGTGGGGAGTACGAGCAGTACTTC. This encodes CASSPLGGEYEQYF.

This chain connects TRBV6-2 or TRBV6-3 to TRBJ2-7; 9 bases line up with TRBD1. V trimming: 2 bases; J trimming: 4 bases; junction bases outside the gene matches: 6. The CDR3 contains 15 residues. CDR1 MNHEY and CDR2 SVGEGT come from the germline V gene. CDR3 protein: CASSYLRQGVYEQYF. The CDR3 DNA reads TGTGCCAGCAGTTACCTAAGACAGGGGGTATACGAGCAGTACTTC.

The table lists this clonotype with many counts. The CDR3 region is CASRAVTGTGELFF. In DNA form, the CDR3 reads TGTGCCAGCAGAGCCGTTACAGGGACCGGGGAGCTGTTTTTT. This chain uses TRBV12-3 or TRBV12-4 with TRBJ2-2; weak D call: TRBD1 (6 bases). With 6 bases removed from V and 5 bases from J, the gap between germline ends came to 13 bases. The CDR3 contains 14 residues.

The CDR3 protein is CSARTSRRNYEQYF. CDR3 sequence (DNA): TGCAGCGCCCGGACTAGCAGGAGGAACTACGAGCAGTACTTC. The rearrangement links TRBV29-1 to TRBJ2-7, with 8 positions matching TRBD2. The trim removed 7 bases at V and 3 bases at J, leaving 11 bases unmatched. Germline V gene lookup returns CDR1 SQVTM and CDR2 ANQGSEA. The CDR3 loop spans 14 amino acids.

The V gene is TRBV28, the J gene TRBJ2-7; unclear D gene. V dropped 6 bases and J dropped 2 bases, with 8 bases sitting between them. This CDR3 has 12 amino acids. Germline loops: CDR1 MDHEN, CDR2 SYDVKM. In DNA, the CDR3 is TGTGCCAGCAGCCCCAAGCCCTACGAGCAGTACTTC. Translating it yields CASSPKPYEQYF.

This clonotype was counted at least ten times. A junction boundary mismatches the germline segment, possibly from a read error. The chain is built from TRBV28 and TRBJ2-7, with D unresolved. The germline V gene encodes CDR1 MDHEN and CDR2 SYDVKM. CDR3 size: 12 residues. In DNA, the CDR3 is TGTGCCAGCACCCAGGCATCCTACGGGCAGTACTTC. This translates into CASTQASYGQYF.

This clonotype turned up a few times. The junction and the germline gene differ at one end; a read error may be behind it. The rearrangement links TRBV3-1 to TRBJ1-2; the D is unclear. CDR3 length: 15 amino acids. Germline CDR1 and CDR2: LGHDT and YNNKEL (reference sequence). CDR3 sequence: CACSQDQEKIHGYTF. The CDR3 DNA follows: TGTGCCTGCAGCCAAGATCAGGAGAAGATACATGGCTACACCTTC.

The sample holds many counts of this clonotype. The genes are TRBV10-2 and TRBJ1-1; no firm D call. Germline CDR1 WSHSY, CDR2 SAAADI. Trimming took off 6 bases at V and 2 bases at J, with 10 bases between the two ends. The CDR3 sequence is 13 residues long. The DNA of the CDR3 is TGCGCCAGCAGATCCAGGCCAAACACTGAAGCTTTCTTT. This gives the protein CASRSRPNTEAFF.

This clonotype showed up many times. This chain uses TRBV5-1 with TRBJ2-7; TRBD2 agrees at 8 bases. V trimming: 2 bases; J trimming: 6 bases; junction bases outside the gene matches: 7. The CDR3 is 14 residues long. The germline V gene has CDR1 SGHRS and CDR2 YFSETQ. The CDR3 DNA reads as TGCGCCAGCAGCTTTTGGCGGGAGGAAGGCGAGCAGTACTTC. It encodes CASSFWREEGEQYF. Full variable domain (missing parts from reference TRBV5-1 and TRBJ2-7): KAGVTQTPRYLIKTRGQQVTLSCSPISGHRSVSWYQQTPGQGLQFLFEYFSETQRNKGNFPGRFSGRQFSNSRSEMNVSTLELGDSALYLCASSFWREEGEQYFGPGTRLTVT.

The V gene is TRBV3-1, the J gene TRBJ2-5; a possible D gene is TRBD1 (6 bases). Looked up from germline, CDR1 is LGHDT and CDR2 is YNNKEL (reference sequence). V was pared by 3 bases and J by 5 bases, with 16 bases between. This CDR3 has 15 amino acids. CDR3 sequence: CASSQGPGTYETQYF. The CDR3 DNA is TGTGCCAGCAGCCAGGGGCCTGGGACATATGAGACCCAGTACTTC.

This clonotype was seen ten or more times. CDR3 sequence (DNA): TGTGCCAGCAGTTTTAGCTACGAGCAGTACTTC. Amino acid sequence: CASSFSYEQYF. This chain joins TRBV6-2 or TRBV6-3 and TRBJ2-7; D is undetermined. This CDR3 region has 11 residues. CDR1 MNHEY and CDR2 SVGEGT come from the germline V gene. Trimming cost V 4 bases and J 3 bases, with 4 bases left between them.

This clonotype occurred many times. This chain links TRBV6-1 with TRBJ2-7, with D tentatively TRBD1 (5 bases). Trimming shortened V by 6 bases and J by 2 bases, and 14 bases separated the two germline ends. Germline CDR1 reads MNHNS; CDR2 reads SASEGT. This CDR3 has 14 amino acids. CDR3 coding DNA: TGTGCCAGCAGCCTCCAGGGTCCCACCTACGAGCAGTACTTC. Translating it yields CASSLQGPTYEQYF.

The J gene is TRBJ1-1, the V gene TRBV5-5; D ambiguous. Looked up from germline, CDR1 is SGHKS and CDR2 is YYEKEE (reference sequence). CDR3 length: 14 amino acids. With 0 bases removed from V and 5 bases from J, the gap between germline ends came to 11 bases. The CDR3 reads CASSLDALRTEAFF. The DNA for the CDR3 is TGTGCCAGCAGCTTGGACGCCCTACGGACTGAAGCTTTCTTT. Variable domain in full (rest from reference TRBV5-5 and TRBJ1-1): DAGVTQSPTHLIKTRGQQVTLRCSPISGHKSVSWYQQVLGQGPQFIFQYYEKEERGRGNFPDRFSARQFPNYSSELNVNALLLGDSALYLCASSLDALRTEAFFGQGTRLTVV.

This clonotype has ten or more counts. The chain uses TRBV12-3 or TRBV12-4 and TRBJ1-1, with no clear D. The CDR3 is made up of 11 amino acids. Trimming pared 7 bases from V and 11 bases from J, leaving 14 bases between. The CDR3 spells CASISRGGAFF. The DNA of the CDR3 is TGTGCCAGCATCTCGCGGGGAGGGGCTTTCTTT.

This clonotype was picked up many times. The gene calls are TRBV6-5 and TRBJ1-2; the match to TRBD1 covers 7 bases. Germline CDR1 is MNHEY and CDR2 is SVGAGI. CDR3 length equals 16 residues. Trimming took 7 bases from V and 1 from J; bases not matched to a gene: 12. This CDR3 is CASTEGTGTVNYGYTF. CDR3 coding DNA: TGTGCCAGCACCGAGGGGACCGGGACAGTTAACTATGGCTACACCTTC.

The CDR3 here is CASSGGTGVGNTIYF. For the CDR3, the DNA is TGTGCCAGCAGCGGCGGGACAGGGGTCGGAAACACCATATATTTT. The V call is TRBV9, the J call TRBJ1-3; 10 positions match TRBD1. The CDR3 totals 15 residues. CDR1 and CDR2 (germline): SGDLS, YYNGEE. With V trimmed by 3 bases and J by 4 bases, 4 bases remained unmatched. Complete variable domain (other parts from reference TRBV9 and TRBJ1-3): DSGVTQTPKHLITATGQRVTLRCSPRSGDLSVYWYQQSLDQGLQFLIQYYNGEERAKGNILERFSAQQFPDLHSELNLSSLELGDSALYFCASSGGTGVGNTIYFGEGSWLTVV.

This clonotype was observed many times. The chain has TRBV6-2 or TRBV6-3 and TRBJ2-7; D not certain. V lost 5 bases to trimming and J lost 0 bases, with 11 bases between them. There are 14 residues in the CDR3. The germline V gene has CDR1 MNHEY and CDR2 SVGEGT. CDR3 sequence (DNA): TGTGCCAGCAGTATTGGCAGGAGCTCCTACGAGCAGTACTTC. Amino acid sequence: CASSIGRSSYEQYF.

CDR3 amino acids: CASRDTWTEAFF. The CDR3 DNA is TGTGCCAGCAGGGATACGTGGACTGAAGCTTTCTTT. J is TRBJ1-1 and V is TRBV6-2 or TRBV6-3; D is undetermined. Germline assignment: CDR1 MNHEY and CDR2 SVGEGT. V shed 6 bases and J shed 5 bases, with 10 bases lying between them. This CDR3 is 12 amino acids long.

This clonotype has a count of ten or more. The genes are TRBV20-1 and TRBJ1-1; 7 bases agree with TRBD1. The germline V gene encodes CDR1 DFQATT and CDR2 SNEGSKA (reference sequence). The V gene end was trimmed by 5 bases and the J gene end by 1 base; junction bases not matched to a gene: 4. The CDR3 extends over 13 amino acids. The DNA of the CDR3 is TGCAGTGCTTTCCGGGACAGGAACACTGAAGCTTTCTTT. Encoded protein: CSAFRDRNTEAFF.

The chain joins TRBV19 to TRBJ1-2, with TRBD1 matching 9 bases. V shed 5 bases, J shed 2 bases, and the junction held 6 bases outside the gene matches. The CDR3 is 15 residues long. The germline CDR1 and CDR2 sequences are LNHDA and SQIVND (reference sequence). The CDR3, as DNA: TGTGCCAGTAGTGGCCTGGGACAGGGAAACTATGGCTACACCTTC. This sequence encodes CASSGLGQGNYGYTF.

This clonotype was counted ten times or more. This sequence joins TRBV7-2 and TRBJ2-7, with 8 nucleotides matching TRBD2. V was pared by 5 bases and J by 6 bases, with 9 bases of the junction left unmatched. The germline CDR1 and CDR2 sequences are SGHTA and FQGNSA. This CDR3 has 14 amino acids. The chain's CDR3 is CASSARGGAGEQYF. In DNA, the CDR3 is TGTGCCAGCAGCGCCCGGGGGGGGGCGGGCGAGCAGTACTTC. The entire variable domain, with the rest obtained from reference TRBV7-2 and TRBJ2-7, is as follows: GAGVSQSPSNKVTEKGKDVELRCDPISGHTALYWYRQSLGQGLEFLIYFQGNSAPDKSGLPSDRFSAERTGGSVSTLTIQRTQQEDSAVYLCASSARGGAGEQYFGPGTRLTVT.

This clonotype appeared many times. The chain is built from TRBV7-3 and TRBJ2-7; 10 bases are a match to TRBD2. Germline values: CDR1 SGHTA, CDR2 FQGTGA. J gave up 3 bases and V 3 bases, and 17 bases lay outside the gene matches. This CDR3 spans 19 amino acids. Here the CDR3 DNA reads TGTGCCAGCAGCTTCAAGTTCGGTCTAGCGGGAGATATCTTCTACGAGCAGTACTTC. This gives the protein CASSFKFGLAGDIFYEQYF. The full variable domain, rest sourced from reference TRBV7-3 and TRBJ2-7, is GAGVSQTPSNKVTEKGKYVELRCDPISGHTALYWYRQSLGQGPEFLIYFQGTGAADDSGLPNDRFFAVRPEGSVSTLKIQRTERGDSAVYLCASSFKFGLAGDIFYEQYFGPGTRLTVT.

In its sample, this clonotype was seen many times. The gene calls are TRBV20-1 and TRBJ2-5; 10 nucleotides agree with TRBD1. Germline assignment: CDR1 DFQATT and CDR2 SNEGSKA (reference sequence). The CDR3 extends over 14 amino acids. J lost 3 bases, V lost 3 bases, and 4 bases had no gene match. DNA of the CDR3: TGCAGTGCTAGCCCGGGACAGGGGAAAGAGACCCAGTACTTC. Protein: CSASPGQGKETQYF.

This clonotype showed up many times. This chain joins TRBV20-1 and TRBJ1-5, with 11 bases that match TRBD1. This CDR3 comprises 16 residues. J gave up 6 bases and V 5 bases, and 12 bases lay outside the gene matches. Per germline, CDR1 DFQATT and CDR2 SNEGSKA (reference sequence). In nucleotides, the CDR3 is TGCAGTGCTTTCTCACTGGGACAGGGGGAGAGTCAGCCCCAGCATTTT. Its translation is CSAFSLGQGESQPQHF.